This section outlines one T cell receptor beta chain sequence together with its context. The sample is drawn from a study of blood T cell repertoires in COVID-19. Across 20 to 25 US areas, participants ranged in age from roughly 18 to 95 years. Participant-reported clinical history was the basis for cohort assignment. Symptom resolution, clearance, or two negative PCRs marked the recovered donors of Cohort 3. This CDR3 has 16 amino acids. V lost 4 bases to trimming and J lost 2 bases; unmatched junction nucleotides: 8. Germline CDR1 SGHAT, CDR2 FQNNGV. Libraries were prepared by immunoSEQ multiplex PCR; TCRdb keeps only in-frame clonotypes and omits some of them. Of 200,000 to 250,000 clones listed, 70% to 85% are singletons.

This clonotype was obtained from a woman aged 55-69 years who had recovered from COVID-19. V usage is TRBV11-2 and J usage is TRBJ2-1, with TRBD2 matching over 7 bases. The sample consisted of PBMCs or T cells enriched from blood (not recorded which). Here the CDR3 DNA reads TGTGCCAGCAGCTCGATAGCGGGTCTTACCTACAATGAGCAGTTCTTC. Protein: CASSSIAGLTYNEQFF. Full variable domain (rest looked up from reference TRBV11-2 and TRBJ2-1): EAGVAQSPRYKIIEKRQSVAFWCNPISGHATLYWYQQILGQGPKLLIQFQNNGVVDDSQLPKDRFSAERLKGVDSTLKIQPAKLEDSAVYLCASSSIAGLTYNEQFFGPGTRLTVL.